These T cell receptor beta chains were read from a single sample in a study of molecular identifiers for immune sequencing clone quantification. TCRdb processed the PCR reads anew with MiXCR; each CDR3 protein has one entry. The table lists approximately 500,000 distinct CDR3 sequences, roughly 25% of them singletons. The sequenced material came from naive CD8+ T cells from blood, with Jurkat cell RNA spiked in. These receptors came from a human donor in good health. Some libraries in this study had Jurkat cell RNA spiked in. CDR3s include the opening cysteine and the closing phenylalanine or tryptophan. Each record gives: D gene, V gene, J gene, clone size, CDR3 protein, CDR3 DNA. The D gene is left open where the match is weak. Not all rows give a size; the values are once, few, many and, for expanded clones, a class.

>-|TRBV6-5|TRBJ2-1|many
CASSYSMSWNEQFF
TGTGCCAGCAGTTACTCGATGTCTTGGAATGAGCAGTTCTTC
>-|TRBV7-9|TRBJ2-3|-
CASSLRVIVTRAATDTQYF
TGTGCCAGCAGCTTAAGGGTAATAGTGACTAGGGCTGCGACAGATACGCAGTATTTT
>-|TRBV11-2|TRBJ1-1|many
CASKSNMNTEAFF
TGTGCCAGCAAGAGTAACATGAACACTGAAGCTTTCTTT
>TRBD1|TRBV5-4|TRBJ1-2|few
CASSSTGDFGYTF
TGTGCCAGCAGCTCAACAGGGGATTTTGGCTACACCTTC
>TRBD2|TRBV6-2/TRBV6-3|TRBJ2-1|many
CASSLRPGAGGYNEQFF
TGTGCCAGCAGTCTCCGGCCCGGGGCGGGGGGCTACAATGAGCAGTTCTTC
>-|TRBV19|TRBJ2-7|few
CASSPTGYSYEQYF
TGTGCCAGTAGTCCTACGGGGTACTCCTACGAGCAGTACTTC
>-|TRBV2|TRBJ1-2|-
CAGSPPDTGNYGYTF
TGTGCCGGCAGCCCTCCCGATACAGGGAACTATGGCTACACCTTC
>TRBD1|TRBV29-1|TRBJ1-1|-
CSVPGTGGSWTEAFF
TGCAGCGTCCCCGGGACAGGGGGCTCGTGGACTGAAGCTTTCTTT
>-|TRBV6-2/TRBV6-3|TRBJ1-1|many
CASSYSGYFEAFF
TGTGCCAGCAGTTACTCCGGATACTTTGAAGCTTTCTTT
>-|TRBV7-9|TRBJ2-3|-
CASSSRGFRADTQYF
TGTGCCAGCAGCTCTAGGGGCTTCCGGGCGGATACGCAGTATTTT
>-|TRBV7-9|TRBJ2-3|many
CASSLMPGRNTQYF
TGTGCCAGCAGCCTAATGCCAGGCCGTAATACGCAGTATTTT
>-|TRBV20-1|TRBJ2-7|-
CSAFSGQNYEQYF
TGCAGTGCTTTTAGCGGCCAAAACTACGAGCAGTACTTC
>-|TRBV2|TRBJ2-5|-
CASRTGIQETQYF
TGTGCCAGCAGAACAGGGATACAAGAGACCCAGTACTTC
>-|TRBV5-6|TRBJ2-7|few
CASSLPAQRHEQYF
TGTGCCAGCAGCTTACCCGCTCAGAGGCACGAGCAGTACTTC
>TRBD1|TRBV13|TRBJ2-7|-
CASRPGQSSYEQYF
TGTGCCAGCAGACCGGGACAGAGCTCCTACGAGCAGTACTTC
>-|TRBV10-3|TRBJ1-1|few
CAISEWGSSTEAFF
TGTGCCATCAGTGAATGGGGGTCCTCCACTGAAGCTTTCTTT
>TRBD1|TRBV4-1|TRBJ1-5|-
CASSQLDRDQPQHF
TGCGCCAGCAGCCAATTGGACAGGGACCAGCCCCAGCATTTT
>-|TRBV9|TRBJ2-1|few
CASSTGGESYNEQFF
TGTGCCAGCAGCACCGGAGGGGAAAGCTACAATGAGCAGTTCTTC
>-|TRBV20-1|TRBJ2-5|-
CSARTWQQETQYF
TGCAGTGCTAGAACGTGGCAGCAAGAGACCCAGTACTTC
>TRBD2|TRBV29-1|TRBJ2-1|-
CSVGGGGTYNEQFF
TGCAGCGTTGGAGGCGGGGGGACCTACAATGAGCAGTTCTTC
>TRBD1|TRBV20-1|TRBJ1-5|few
CSAIQGNQPQHF
TGCAGTGCTATACAGGGGAATCAGCCCCAGCATTTT
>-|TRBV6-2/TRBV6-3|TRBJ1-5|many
CASTLEQYSNQPQHF
TGTGCCAGCACCCTGGAACAGTATAGCAATCAGCCCCAGCATTTT
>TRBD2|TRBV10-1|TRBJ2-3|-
CATIAGDSTDTQYF
TGCGCCACAATAGCGGGGGACAGCACAGATACGCAGTATTTC
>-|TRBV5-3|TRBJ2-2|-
CASSLYLGGANTGELFF
TGTGCCAGCAGCTTGTATTTAGGGGGAGCGAACACCGGGGAGCTGTTTTTT
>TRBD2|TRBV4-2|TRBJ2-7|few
CASSQAIPAGGSSYEQYF
TGTGCCAGCAGCCAAGCCATTCCAGCGGGAGGGTCCTCCTACGAGCAGTACTTC
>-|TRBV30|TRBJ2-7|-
CAWTGFGQGAYEQYF
TGTGCCTGGACCGGATTTGGGCAGGGCGCGTACGAGCAGTACTTC
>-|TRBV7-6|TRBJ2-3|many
CASSLELQSTDTQYF
TGTGCCAGCAGCTTAGAGCTTCAAAGTACAGATACGCAGTATTTT
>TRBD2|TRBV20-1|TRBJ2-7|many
CSARLAGHYEQYF
TGCAGTGCAAGACTAGCGGGGCACTACGAGCAGTACTTC
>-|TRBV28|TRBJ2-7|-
CASSQTGPSYEQYF
TGTGCCAGCAGTCAGACAGGACCCTCCTACGAGCAGTACTTC
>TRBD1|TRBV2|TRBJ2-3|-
CASRVTGVTDTQYF
TGTGCCAGCAGGGTAACAGGGGTTACAGATACGCAGTATTTT
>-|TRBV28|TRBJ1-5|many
CASSLWGGQISNQPQHF
TGTGCCAGCAGTTTATGGGGGGGGCAGATTAGCAATCAGCCCCAGCATTTT
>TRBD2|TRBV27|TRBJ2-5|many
CASRTTSGGFQETQYF
TGTGCCAGCAGAACAACTAGCGGGGGATTCCAAGAGACCCAGTACTTC
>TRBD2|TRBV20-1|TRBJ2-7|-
CSARDEGLAGPYEQYF
TGCAGTGCTAGGGATGAGGGACTAGCGGGACCCTACGAGCAGTACTTC
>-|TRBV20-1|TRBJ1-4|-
CSARTGVDKANEKLFF
TGCAGTGCCCGAACGGGTGTCGATAAGGCTAATGAAAAACTGTTTTTT
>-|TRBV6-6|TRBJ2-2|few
CAQSTATGELFF
TGTGCCCAAAGTACTGCCACCGGGGAGCTGTTTTTT
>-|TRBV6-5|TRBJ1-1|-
CASGGTSEAFF
TGTGCCAGCGGGGGGACATCTGAAGCTTTCTTT
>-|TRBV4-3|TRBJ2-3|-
CASSQEGRADAQYF
TGCGCCAGCAGCCAAGAAGGCCGCGCAGATGCGCAGTATTTT
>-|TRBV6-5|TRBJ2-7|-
CASRYGTNTYEQYF
TGTGCCAGCAGATATGGGACGAATACCTACGAGCAGTACTTC
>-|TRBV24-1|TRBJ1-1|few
CATRGGVNTEAFF
TGTGCCACCAGAGGGGGGGTGAACACTGAAGCTTTCTTT
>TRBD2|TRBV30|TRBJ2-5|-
CAWSWGGLTETQYF
TGTGCCTGGAGTTGGGGGGGGTTAACAGAGACCCAGTACTTC
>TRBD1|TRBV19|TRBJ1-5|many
CASIEGQGSNQPQHF
TGTGCCAGTATCGAGGGACAGGGGAGCAATCAGCCCCAGCATTTT
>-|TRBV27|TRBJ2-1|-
CASSPLKVASYNEQFF
TGTGCCAGCAGCCCGTTGAAGGTTGCATCCTACAATGAGCAGTTCTTC
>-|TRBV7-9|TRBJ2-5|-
CASSLVGGAGLQETQYF
TGTGCCAGCAGCTTAGTCGGGGGCGCGGGACTCCAAGAGACCCAGTACTTC
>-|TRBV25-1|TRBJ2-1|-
CASSDQAFYNEQFF
TGTGCCAGCAGTGATCAGGCTTTCTACAATGAGCAGTTCTTC
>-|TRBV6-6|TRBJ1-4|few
CASSPLVIRSEKLFF
TGTGCCAGCAGCCCATTGGTCATTCGCAGCGAAAAACTGTTTTTT